The 2 T cell receptor beta chains presented below share a single source sample, sequenced in a study of cytomegalovirus exposure and HLA in healthy donors (dated by TCRdb to between 2016 and 2019). The method behind the library was the immunoSEQ multiplex PCR assay. For the multiplex PCR, a mixture combining 60 forward primers for TCR Vbeta segments and 13 reverse primers for TCR Jbeta segments was used. Sourced from immuneACCESS, this table was stored by TCRdb with only in-frame sequences that have V and J called. A share of the clones is absent; for the studies checked, an unresolved V gene accounts for under half, and the remainder has no known explanation. For this sample the table gives 200,000 to 300,000 clones, of which 84% were detected only once. In total, the top ten clones hold 1.5% to 2.5% of the sample. What was sequenced was PBMCs. Every receptor here comes from a middle-aged woman in good health and CMV-seropositive.

The V call is TRBV5-4, the J call TRBJ2-2; 9 bases map to TRBD2. Per germline, CDR1 SGHNT and CDR2 YYREEE (reference sequence). The CDR3 loop spans 17 amino acids. V shed 0 bases and J 4 bases; nucleotides not matched to a gene: 7. In DNA form, the CDR3 reads TGTGCCAGCAGCTTGGGTACGAGCGGGAGGATCACCGGGGAGCTGTTTTTT. It codes for CASSLGTSGRITGELFF.

The chain combines TRBV6-1 with TRBJ2-4; 8 nucleotides line up with TRBD2. Germline assignment: CDR1 MNHNS and CDR2 SASEGT. This CDR3 spans 16 amino acids. Trimming at V came to 2 bases and at J to 2 bases, leaving 5 bases not matched to a gene. The CDR3 DNA reads TGTGCCAGCAGTGAATGGGGACTAGTCACCAAAAACATTCAGTACTTC. Its protein is CASSEWGLVTKNIQYF.